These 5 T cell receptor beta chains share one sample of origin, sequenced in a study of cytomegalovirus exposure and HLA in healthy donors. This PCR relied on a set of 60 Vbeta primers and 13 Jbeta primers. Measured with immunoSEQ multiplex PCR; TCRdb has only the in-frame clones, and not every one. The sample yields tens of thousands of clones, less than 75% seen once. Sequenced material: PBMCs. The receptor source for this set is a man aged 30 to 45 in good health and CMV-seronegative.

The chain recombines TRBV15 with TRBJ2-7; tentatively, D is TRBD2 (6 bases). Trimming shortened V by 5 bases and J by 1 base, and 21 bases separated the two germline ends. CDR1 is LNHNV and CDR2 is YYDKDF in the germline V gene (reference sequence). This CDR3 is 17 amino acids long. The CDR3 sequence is CATSLPRSGSGSYEQYF. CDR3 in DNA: TGTGCCACCAGCTTGCCGAGGTCAGGTAGCGGTTCCTACGAGCAGTACTTC.

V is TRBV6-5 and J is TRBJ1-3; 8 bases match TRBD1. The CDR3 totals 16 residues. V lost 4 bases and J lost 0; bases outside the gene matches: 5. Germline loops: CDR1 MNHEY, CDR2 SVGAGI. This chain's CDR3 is CASSSTGQGSGNTIYF. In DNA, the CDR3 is TGTGCCAGCAGTTCCACAGGACAGGGCTCTGGAAACACCATATATTTT.

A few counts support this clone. The CDR3: CAISESTWTGTTTGYNEQFF. CDR3 DNA: TGTGCCATCAGTGAGTCAACCTGGACAGGGACGACTACTGGCTACAATGAGCAGTTCTTC. This sequence joins TRBV10-3 and TRBJ2-1; TRBD1 matches at 8 bases. Germline assignment: CDR1 ENHRY and CDR2 SYGVKD. V shed 0 bases and J 3 bases; nucleotides not matched to a gene: 16. CDR3 length equals 20 residues.

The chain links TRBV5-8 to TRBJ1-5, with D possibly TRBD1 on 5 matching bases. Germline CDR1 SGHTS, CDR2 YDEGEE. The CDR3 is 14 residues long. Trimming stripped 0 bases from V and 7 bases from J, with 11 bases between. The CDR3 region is CASSLVEGVQPQHF. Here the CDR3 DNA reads TGTGCCAGCAGCTTGGTTGAAGGGGTACAGCCCCAGCATTTT. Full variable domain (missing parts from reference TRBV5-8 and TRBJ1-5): EAGVTQSPTHLIKTRGQQATLRCSPISGHTSVYWYQQALGLGLQFLLWYDEGEERNRGNFPPRFSGRQFPNYSSELNVNALELEDSALYLCASSLVEGVQPQHFGDGTRLSIL.

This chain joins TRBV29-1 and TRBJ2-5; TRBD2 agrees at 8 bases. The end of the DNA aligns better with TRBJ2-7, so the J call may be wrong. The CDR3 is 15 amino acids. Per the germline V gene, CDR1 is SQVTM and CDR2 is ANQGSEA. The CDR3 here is CSVEDPTSETYEQYF. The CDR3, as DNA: TGCAGCGTTGAAGATCCGACTAGCGAGACCTACGAGCAGTACTTC.